The 8 T cell receptor beta chains below all came from one sample that was sequenced in a study of T cells of healthy individuals. From the 5' RACE reads, TCRdb called clonotypes with MiXCR, one entry per CDR3 protein. The table shows around 63,000 distinct CDR3 sequences, with 15% to 20% occurring only once. The receptor set was obtained from a human donor in good health.

This clonotype was counted ten times or more. The chain links TRBV28 to TRBJ2-7; possibly TRBD2 for D (5 bases). The CDR3 contains 18 residues. Germline CDR1 MDHEN, CDR2 SYDVKM. Trimming removed 6 bases from V and 5 bases from J, with 29 bases in between. CDR3 residues: CASSGIRPKSWGNNEQYF. Here the CDR3 DNA reads TGTGCCAGCAGCGGGATTAGACCCAAGAGTTGGGGAAATAACGAGCAGTACTTC.

The chain uses TRBV20-1 and TRBJ2-1; D is unclear. V lost 6 bases and J lost 2, with 5 bases in between. This CDR3 is 11 amino acids long. The germline CDR1 and CDR2 sequences are DFQATT and SNEGSKA (reference sequence). The CDR3 bases are TGCAGTGCAAAGACCTACAATGAGCAGTTCTTC. Protein: CSAKTYNEQFF.

In this sample, this clonotype turned up many times. This chain joins TRBV5-6 and TRBJ1-5; TRBD1 matches at 9 bases. This CDR3 spans 15 amino acids. Germline CDR1 is SGHDT and CDR2 is YYEEEE. After removal of 5 bases from V and 4 bases from J, the junction contained 7 bases not matched to a gene. CDR3 sequence reads: CASRSQGAGNQPQHF. The CDR3 coding sequence is TGTGCCAGCAGATCACAGGGGGCGGGAAATCAGCCCCAGCATTTT.

This clonotype was counted a few times. Written as DNA, the CDR3 is TGTGCCTGCCCCCAGGGTACCGGCACAGATACGCAGTATTTT. Residues: CACPQGTGTDTQYF. V usage is TRBV2 and J usage is TRBJ2-3; D is perhaps TRBD1 (5 bases). The CDR3 has 14 amino acids. Trimming took 11 bases from V and 1 from J, leaving 16 bases between them. Germline CDR1 and CDR2: SNHLY and FYNNEI.

This rearrangement joins TRBV6-2 or TRBV6-3 to TRBJ1-2; a possible D gene is TRBD1 (5 bases). Germline-derived CDR1 and CDR2 are MNHEY and SVGEGT. V lost 7 bases and J lost 5, with 23 bases in between. The CDR3 length is 16 residues. CDR3 DNA sequence: TGTGCCAGCACCTTTCAAAGGGCGGGACGGCTGTATGGCTACACCTTC. This translates into CASTFQRAGRLYGYTF.

This clonotype was seen ten or more times. The V and J genes are TRBV12-3 or TRBV12-4 and TRBJ2-7; D might be TRBD2 (6 bases). V was trimmed by 5 bases and J by 4 bases, leaving 9 bases between them. This CDR3 has 12 residues. CDR3 sequence: CASSPGTYEQYF. As DNA, the CDR3 is TGTGCCAGCAGTCCCGGGACTTACGAGCAGTACTTC.

This clonotype was seen at least ten times. This chain joins TRBV4-1 and TRBJ1-5, with 7 bases matching TRBD1. The CDR3 spans 15 residues. V shed 0 bases, J shed 4 bases, and the junction held 3 bases outside the gene matches. Germline-derived CDR1 and CDR2 are MGHRA and YSYEKL. The CDR3 DNA reads as TGCGCCAGCAGCCAAGAGAGCAGGGGGAATCAGCCCCAGCATTTT. Its protein product is CASSQESRGNQPQHF.

This clonotype is classed as medium-sized. J is TRBJ2-1 and V is TRBV29-1; D may be TRBD1 (6 bases). Germline CDR1 SQVTM, CDR2 ANQGSEA. Deletions cut 6 bases from V and 1 base from J, with 37 bases between. CDR3 length equals 22 residues. CDR3 sequence (DNA): TGCAGCGTCGAAACCGAGCTAACTGGGCGCCGAGAGGACAGAAGATCCTACAATGAGCAGTTCTTC. Translating it yields CSVETELTGRREDRRSYNEQFF.